The sequence of this T cell receptor beta chain was determined in a study of beta chain features in type 1 diabetes. Regarding the study as a whole: cDNA sequencing could over-represent cells with high TCR expression. Patients with Type 1 diabetes showed moderately but significantly shorter TCRB CDR3s in all four CD4+ subsets.

Remarks on this clone: Its matching antigen is unknown.

Cells sorted by CD45RO/CCR7/CD25/CD127/CD95/CD27 comprised CD4+ naive, central memory, regulatory and stem cell-like memory cells. The entirety of the isolated RNA underwent reverse transcription, so expressed TCRB transcripts were sequenced. TCRdb's table, derived via immunoSEQ multiplex PCR, lists solely in-frame clones and lacks some. The sample lists about 260,000 clones; approximately 25% were seen once. CDR1 and CDR2 (germline): KGHSH, LQKENI. This CDR3 has 16 residues. V lost 3 bases and J 6 bases, leaving 18 bases between the germline ends. The clonotype was recovered from a woman aged 25 to 39 with type 1 diabetes. The rearrangement links TRBV18 to TRBJ2-1, with D tentatively TRBD2 (6 bases). Sequences were obtained from naive CD4+ T cells from blood. CDR3 sequence reads: CASSPEGTDGGNEQFF. The DNA of the CDR3 is TGTGCCAGCTCACCGGAGGGGACGGATGGCGGCAATGAGCAGTTCTTC.